These T cell receptor beta chains were read from a single sample in a study of vaccination and CD4 T cells after COVID-19. TCRdb independently ran MiXCR on the PCR reads; one entry per CDR3 protein. The sample has some 3,300 distinct CDR3 sequences, approximately 22% seen once; the top ten hold over 12%. These TCRs are of unknown antigen specificity. Sequenced sample: CD4+ T cells from blood, cultured in vitro. Receptor source: a human donor in good health. Each CDR3 is given with its conserved first and last residue. A D gene is named only where the DNA matches it firmly.

v_gene	d_gene	len	CDR3aa
TRBV4-1	TRBD1	15	CASSQVYRGKETQYF
TRBV7-2	NA	13	CASSFARTYEQYF
TRBV21-1	NA	19	CASSKVSSGCAVRTGELFF
TRBV6-5	NA	13	CASSYSLSTEAFF
TRBV12-3/TRBV12-4	NA	14	CASRPGAQDTEAFF
TRBV7-6	NA	15	CASSLPAARTDTQYF
TRBV20-1	TRBD2	14	CSDMGGKSYNEQFF
TRBV6-1	NA	13	CASRVETGYEQYF
TRBV19	TRBD1	15	CASSIAGTGPYEQYF
TRBV20-1	NA	13	CSPRTSAIYEQYF
TRBV7-9	NA	15	CASSLGGPFLSEQYF
TRBV20-1	TRBD1	14	CSAPPRGQQETQYF
TRBV7-6	NA	13	CASAGGYTGELFF
TRBV7-3	TRBD2	16	CATSQSSGRPQETQYF
TRBV19	NA	15	CASSRDPKGPYGYTF
TRBV7-6	TRBD2	17	CASSPVGTSGGTDTQYF
TRBV28	TRBD2	15	CASSSNGGGGDTQYF
TRBV6-2/TRBV6-3	NA	13	CASSRRVITEAFF
TRBV19	NA	13	CASSRMNTGELFF
TRBV6-5	NA	15	CASSYSVTASREQYF
TRBV9	NA	13	CASSVGPISEAFF
TRBV2	TRBD2	13	CATQLAGAETQYF
TRBV11-2	NA	15	CASSLVLGMDYGYTF
TRBV5-1	NA	15	CASSKDGYSNQPQHF
TRBV7-2	NA	12	CASSPEGYGYTF
TRBV15	NA	13	CATSAHETGELFF
TRBV20-1	NA	16	CSARDLGFGPNNEQFF
TRBV19	NA	14	CASSIGGGSREQYF
TRBV6-5	TRBD1	15	CASSYAGQGDEKLFF
TRBV7-2	NA	15	CASIRDGLPSYGYTF
TRBV30	TRBD1	14	CAWSPGTVSYEQYF
TRBV7-9	NA	13	CASSVGSNEKLFF
TRBV19	TRBD2	14	CASSIERGTDTQYF
TRBV18	NA	13	CASSPRLGETQYF
TRBV20-1	TRBD2	15	CSARSLAGPFDEQFF
TRBV28	NA	14	CASSFYLGAQPQHF
TRBV20-1	NA	12	CSARTHEGTQYF
TRBV18	NA	15	CASSTTGFGANVLTF
TRBV20-1	NA	14	CSARVRATNEKLFF
TRBV28	NA	16	CASSLRGSSAYNEQFF
TRBV28	NA	15	CASSDPGSTNEKLFF
TRBV20-1	NA	10	CSASLERDTF
TRBV18	NA	14	CASSPPGSSYGYTF
TRBV11-2	TRBD2	14	CASTEVGGTDEQFF
TRBV6-1	NA	12	CASGRGGYEQYF
TRBV20-1	NA	14	CSAEDYRIRNEQFF
TRBV29-1	NA	14	CSVVVGGGANVLTF
TRBV27	TRBD1	16	CASSLLADREVVEAFF
TRBV19	TRBD2	14	CASSGGGSTDTQYF
TRBV20-1	NA	14	CSARERLGTGELFF
TRBV7-2	NA	13	CASSISRDTEAFF
TRBV7-2	TRBD1	15	CASSLTGTANSPLHF
TRBV6-1	NA	15	CASGLGALETDTQYF
TRBV6-1	TRBD1	14	CASSRQGGTYEQYF
TRBV27	NA	14	CASRLSGNDNEQFF
TRBV6-5	NA	18	CASSYSGVVAQGISPLHF
TRBV9	NA	13	CASSVDVSYEQYF
TRBV20-1	NA	12	CSARPSFKTQYF
TRBV9	NA	16	CASSVGLAVAADTQYF